This T cell receptor beta chain comes out of a study of cytomegalovirus exposure and HLA in healthy donors. Study findings and constraints: Information on immune exposure was restricted to one variable (CMV serostatus). Among TCR sequences, most were rare, though some public TCRs appeared in many donors.

The J segment lost 0 bases and the V segment lost 0 bases, leaving 5 bases of the junction unmatched. Looked up from germline, CDR1 is SEHNR and CDR2 is FQNEAQ (reference sequence). The CDR3 runs 17 residues. With regard to this clone: The antigen is unknown.

The PCR had 60 Vbeta and 13 Jbeta primers. This table comes from immunoSEQ multiplex PCR, and its TCRdb copy is limited to in-frame clones, with some not included. The sample lists 90,000 to 150,000 clones, over 60% occurring once. The sequence was collected from a human donor in good health. The chain has TRBV7-9 and TRBJ1-1; TRBD1 matches 9 bases. Sequences were obtained from PBMCs. The CDR3 DNA sequence: TGTGCCAGCAGCTTAGCGGGGGGACAGGGATTGAACACTGAAGCTTTCTTT. Encoded protein: CASSLAGGQGLNTEAFF.